These 4 T cell receptor beta chains originate from one sample sequenced in a study of T cells in Graves' hyperthyroidism and ophthalmopathy. RNA transcripts were the template for amplifying TCR beta CDR3 regions. Primed by the HTBI set, a first-round RT-PCR was run on the TCR CDR3. Each CDR3 protein is one row after TCRdb ran MiXCR on the multiplex PCR reads. The table records over 400,000 distinct CDR3 sequences, about 14% of them present only once. Specimen: blood. All receptors come from a man in his late teens or twenties with Graves' ophthalmopathy.

This clonotype showed up many times. The CDR3 spells CASSPRTAYEQYF. CDR3 nucleotides: TGTGCCAGCAGCCCGCGAACTGCTTACGAGCAGTACTTC. This chain connects TRBV7-9 to TRBJ2-7; D is undetermined. The CDR3 spans 13 residues. Germline CDR1 is SEHNR and CDR2 is FQNEAQ (reference sequence). Between the trimmed V and J ends, which lost 5 bases and 4 bases, there was a span of 12 bases.

This clonotype was seen a few times. The V call is TRBV10-2, the J call TRBJ1-1; D call uncertain. The ends were cut back, 7 bases at V and 6 bases at J, with 18 bases in the middle. The CDR3 runs to 14 residues. Looked up from germline, CDR1 is WSHSY and CDR2 is SAAADI. CDR3 DNA: TGCGCCAGCATCTTCGATACTTCGAGCTCTGAAGCTTTCTTT. Protein: CASIFDTSSSEAFF.

This clonotype was seen ten or more times. This chain connects TRBV30 to TRBJ1-2; a weak D match, TRBD1 (5 bases). The CDR3 covers 15 residues. V was pared by 0 bases and J by 4 bases, with 15 bases between. Germline V gene data show CDR1 as GTSNPN and CDR2 as SVGIG (reference sequence). The DNA for the CDR3 is TGTGCCTGGAGTGTACAGGCCAACCCCTCCTATGGCTACACCTTC. Protein: CAWSVQANPSYGYTF.

Notes on this clonotype: One end of the junction does not line up with germline, which may come from a read error. The rearrangement links TRBV7-9 to TRBJ2-2, with TRBD2 matching over 7 bases. The CDR3 runs to 15 residues. Germline CDR1 is SEHNR and CDR2 is FQNEAQ (reference sequence). CDR3 region: CAGSPQRGDTGELFF. The CDR3 DNA sequence: TGTGCCGGCAGCCCCCAGCGGGGAGACACCGGGGAGCTGTTTTTT.